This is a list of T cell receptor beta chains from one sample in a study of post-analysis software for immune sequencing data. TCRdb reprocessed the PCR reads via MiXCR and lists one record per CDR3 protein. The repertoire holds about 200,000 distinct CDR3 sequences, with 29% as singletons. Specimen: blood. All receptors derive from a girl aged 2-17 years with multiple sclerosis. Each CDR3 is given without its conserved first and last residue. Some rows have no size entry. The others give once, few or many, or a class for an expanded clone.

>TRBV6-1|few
ASSGADRSWDTEAF
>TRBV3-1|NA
ASSPPSSEQY
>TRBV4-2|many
ASRSRGISGGTSTDTQY
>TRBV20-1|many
SASSQTSGDREQY
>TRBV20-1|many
SAAPDPRGEQY
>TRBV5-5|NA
ASSLVAVRTDTQY
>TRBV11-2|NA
ASSLPGTRGEEQF
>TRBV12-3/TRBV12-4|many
ASSLMQGTGGYT
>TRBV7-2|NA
ASSLDTVQGATHGYT
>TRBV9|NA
ASSVAGAGQPQH
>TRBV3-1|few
ASSRTSGTGDKLF
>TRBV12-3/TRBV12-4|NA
ASSRGVGGGELF
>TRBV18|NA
ASSPNRDEAEAF
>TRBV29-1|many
SVAQGTDTQY
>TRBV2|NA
ASSELRVPGQNYGYT
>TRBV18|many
ASSPPSGGPTKETQY
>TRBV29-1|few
SVEPTGRGRKY
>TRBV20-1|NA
SAVTRDYNIQY
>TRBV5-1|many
ASSSTGTSGRNEQF
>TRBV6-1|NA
ASSPKGAGKNIQY
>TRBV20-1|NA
SASPRSSYEQY
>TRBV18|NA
ASSPPGAATNEKLF
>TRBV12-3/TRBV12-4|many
ASSQGPHQPQH
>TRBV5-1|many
ASSLSGGGNADTQY
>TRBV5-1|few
ASSPDRGRDGADYGYT
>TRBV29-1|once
SAGGGTGNTIY
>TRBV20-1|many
SAQNSPSPFSTDTQY
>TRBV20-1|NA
SARENNEQY
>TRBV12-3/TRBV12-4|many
ASSPGVWNTDTQY
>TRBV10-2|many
ASKTLAAETQY
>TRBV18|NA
ASSPQLGSVRGREQY
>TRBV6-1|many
ASLAGGTDTQY
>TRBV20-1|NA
SARDFRNVLAGGTDTQY
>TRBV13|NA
ASSSFITTAEAF
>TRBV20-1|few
SARAYSSTDTQY
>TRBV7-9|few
AITHPGSETQY
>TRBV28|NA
ASSATLLAGEGAQY
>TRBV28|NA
ASSTRTSGSSYEQY
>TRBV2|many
ASRRGSGNRGTDTQY
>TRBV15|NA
ATSRNDRGAEAF
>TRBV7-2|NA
ASSLTHQPQH
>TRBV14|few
ASSTDNRGFLGRETQY
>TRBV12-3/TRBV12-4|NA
ASSLRPAYEQY
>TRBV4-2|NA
ASSQDGNGGAQY
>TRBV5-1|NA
ASSPIWFTGELF
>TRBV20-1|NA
SRAGGRADTQY
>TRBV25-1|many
ASSESRGVYNEQF
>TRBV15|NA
ATSRKIDRAKNIQY